The following is a TCR beta chain sequence with its context. The antigen is not known. Sequenced by immunoSEQ multiplex PCR; TCRdb stores in-frame clones only, minus some. The table shows about 78,000 clones, with just under 85% occurring only once. The data were obtained in a study of identifying expanded T cells in peripheral blood. This CDR3 spans 19 amino acids. V lost 3 bases, J lost 4 bases, and 27 bases lay in between. CDR1 is KGHSH and CDR2 is LQKENI in the germline V gene. Findings and caveats of the study: Clone count variance between roughly 2-week samples rose with total template count.

The sample comprised blood. This sequence joins TRBV18 and TRBJ1-2, with D possibly matching TRBD1 (5 bases). This TCR derives from a person aged 18 to 75 in good health. CDR3 DNA sequence: TGTGCCAGCTCACCCCGAGAACCCAGGGCCAGGGAACGGGGCTATGGCTACACCTTC. Protein: CASSPREPRARERGYGYTF.